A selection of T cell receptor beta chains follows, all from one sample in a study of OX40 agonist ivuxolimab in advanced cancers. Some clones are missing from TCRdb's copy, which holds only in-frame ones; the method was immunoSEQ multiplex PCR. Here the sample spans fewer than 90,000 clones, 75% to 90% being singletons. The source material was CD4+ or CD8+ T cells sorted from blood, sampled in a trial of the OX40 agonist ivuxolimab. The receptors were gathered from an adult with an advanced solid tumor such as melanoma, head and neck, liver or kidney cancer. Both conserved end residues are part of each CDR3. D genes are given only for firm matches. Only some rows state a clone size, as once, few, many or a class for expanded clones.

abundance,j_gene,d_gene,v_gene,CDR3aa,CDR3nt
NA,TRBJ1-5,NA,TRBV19,CAISEDNQPQHF,TGTGCCATAAGTGAAGATAATCAGCCCCAGCATTTT
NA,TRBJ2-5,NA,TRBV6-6,CASSSTEAGRGETQYF,TGTGCCAGCAGTTCTACGGAGGCCGGGCGGGGAGAGACCCAGTACTTC
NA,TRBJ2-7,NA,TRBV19,CASSIGFSYEQYF,TGTGCCAGTAGTATAGGCTTTTCCTACGAGCAGTACTTC
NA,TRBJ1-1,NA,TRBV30,CAWSVRGYTEAFF,TGTGCCTGGAGTGTACGGGGATACACTGAAGCTTTCTTT
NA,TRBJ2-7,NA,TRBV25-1,CASPRLVQAPTYEQYF,TGTGCCAGCCCCCGTCTGGTACAAGCACCTACCTACGAGCAGTACTTC
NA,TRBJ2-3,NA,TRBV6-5,CASSYSTGTDTQYF,TGTGCCAGCAGTTACTCGACAGGCACAGATACGCAGTATTTT
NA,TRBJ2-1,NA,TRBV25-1,CASSESAGAFGEEQFF,TGTGCCAGCAGTGAATCGGCAGGGGCCTTTGGAGAGGAGCAGTTCTTC
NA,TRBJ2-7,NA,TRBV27,CASSPSPRVHREQYF,TGTGCCAGCAGTCCTAGTCCCCGTGTTCATAGGGAGCAGTACTTC
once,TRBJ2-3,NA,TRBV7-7,CASSPAGSTDTQYF,TGTGCCAGCAGTCCAGCAGGTAGCACAGATACGCAGTATTTT
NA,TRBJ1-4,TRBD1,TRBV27,CASSLHRDRGRTNEKLFF,TGTGCCAGCAGTTTACACCGGGACAGGGGGCGAACTAATGAAAAACTGTTTTTT
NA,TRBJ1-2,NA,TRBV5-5,CASSLEAGANYGYTF,TGTGCCAGCAGCTTGGAGGCGGGGGCTAACTATGGCTACACCTTC